This T cell receptor (beta chain) derives from a study of beta chain features in type 1 diabetes. Points from the study as a whole: Patients with Type 1 diabetes showed moderately but significantly shorter TCRB CDR3s in all four CD4+ subsets. Researchers could not determine here whether HLA type influences TCRB rearrangement.

Expressed TCRB transcripts were sequenced because the isolated RNA had all been reverse transcribed beforehand. Some clones are missing from TCRdb's copy, which holds only in-frame ones; the method was immunoSEQ multiplex PCR. The sample shows 150,000 or so clones, roughly 8% of them seen only once. The authors obtained over 98% purity in all sorted populations. In this sample, this clone turned up a few times. Its specificity is unknown. Within the sample, other DNA sequences also encode this same CDR3. The TCR was taken from a woman younger than 30 with type 1 diabetes. Input material: central memory CD4+ T cells from blood.

The CDR3 sequence: CASSSGQGRETQYF. As DNA, the CDR3 is TGCGCCAGCAGTTCCGGACAGGGCAGGGAGACCCAGTACTTC. The J gene is TRBJ2-5, the V gene TRBV5-1; TRBD1 aligns across 8 bases. The junction had 8 bases not matched to a gene; V was cut back by 5 bases and J by 5 bases. Germline-derived CDR1 and CDR2 are SGHRS and YFSETQ. CDR3 length equals 14 residues.